Below are 21 T cell receptor beta chains sequenced from a single sample in a study of blood T cell repertoires in COVID-19 (dated by TCRdb to the early 2020s). Preparation of the library involved the immunoSEQ multiplex PCR assay. TCRdb's version of the immuneACCESS table is confined to in-frame rearrangements and falls short of the full clone set. An unresolved V gene accounts for under half of the shortfall where checked; the remainder is of unknown origin. This sample is represented by approximately 230,000 clones; roughly 90% of them were singletons. Clones ranked in the top ten supply about 2% of the sample. Sequencing was done on a sample of peripheral blood. All receptors derive from a man between 25 and 39 years old who had recovered from COVID-19.

The chain carries TRBV27 and TRBJ2-5; D remains unclear. The germline V gene encodes CDR1 MNHEY and CDR2 SMNVEV (reference sequence). This CDR3 has 13 amino acids. The V end was cut by 6 bases, the J end by 5 bases, with 13 bases between. CDR3 residues: CASSSPPRETQYF. The CDR3 bases are TGTGCCAGCAGCTCCCCACCGAGGGAGACCCAGTACTTC.

The rearrangement joins TRBV4-3 to TRBJ2-7; 9 nucleotides agree with TRBD1. The CDR3 contains 14 residues. Losses at the gene ends were 1 base for V and 7 bases for J; bases not matched to a gene: 5. The V gene's germline CDR1 is LGHNA and CDR2 YSLEER. The CDR3 protein is CASSQAQGAREQYF. The DNA for the CDR3 is TGCGCCAGCAGCCAAGCACAGGGGGCGCGTGAGCAGTACTTC.

V is TRBV30 and J is TRBJ1-1; D not certain. Germline-derived CDR1 and CDR2 are GTSNPN and SVGIG (reference sequence). This CDR3 is built from 11 residues. V dropped 8 bases and J dropped 1 base, with 8 bases sitting between them. CDR3 bases: TGTGCCGCGCGGGCGAACACTGAAGCTTTCTTT. Translation gives CAARANTEAFF.

This clone showed up just once. The chain couples TRBV28 to TRBJ2-3; the D gene is possibly TRBD1 (6 bases). This CDR3 region has 14 residues. Trimming removed 9 bases from V and 1 base from J, with 14 bases in between. The V gene's germline CDR1 is MDHEN and CDR2 SYDVKM. As DNA, the CDR3 is TGTGCCAGTACAGGGCCTTCTGGCACAGATACGCAGTATTTT. Amino acids: CASTGPSGTDTQYF.

The chain is built from TRBV3-1 (or the pseudogene TRBV3-2) and TRBJ2-1; possible D gene TRBD2, 6 bases. The CDR3 totals 16 residues. The germline V gene encodes CDR1 LGHDT and CDR2 YNNKEL (reference sequence). V was cut by 3 bases and J by 4 bases, with 16 bases left in between. CDR3: CASSQASAGSYNEQFF. CDR3 nucleotide sequence: TGTGCCAGCAGCCAGGCATCGGCGGGGAGTTACAATGAGCAGTTCTTC.

The J gene is TRBJ2-1, the V gene TRBV12-5, with 9 bases lining up with TRBD1. V trimming: 5 bases; J trimming: 5 bases; junction bases outside the gene matches: 7. The CDR3 consists of 15 residues. Per the germline V gene, CDR1 is LGHNT and CDR2 is FRNRAP. The CDR3 DNA reads as TGTGCTAGTGGTCGAACACAGGGGGCGCACAATGAGCAGTTCTTC. This codes for CASGRTQGAHNEQFF.

The V and J genes are TRBV12-3 or TRBV12-4 and TRBJ1-4, with a tentative D call TRBD1 (5 bases). This CDR3 contains 12 residues. Trimming left V 8 bases short and J 8 bases short, with 12 bases between. CDR3 bases: TGTGCCAGCCGGGGGGGTAGGGAAAAACTGTTTTTT. Translated: CASRGGREKLFF.

The chain links TRBV6-5 to TRBJ1-3; 9 bases match TRBD1. Germline CDR1 reads MNHEY; CDR2 reads SVGAGI. This CDR3 spans 15 amino acids. V was pared by 6 bases and J by 3 bases, with 6 bases of the junction left unmatched. DNA of the CDR3: TGTGCCAGCAGAAACACAGGGGGCTTTGGAAACACCATATATTTT. Its translation is CASRNTGGFGNTIYF.

This chain uses TRBV10-3 with TRBJ1-6, with 7 bases matching TRBD1. The junction had 8 bases not matched to a gene; V was cut back by 5 bases and J by 7 bases. CDR3 length: 15 residues. Germline V gene sequence: CDR1 ENHRY, CDR2 SYGVKD. CDR3 region: CAISISGTENSPLHF. CDR3 sequence (DNA): TGTGCCATCAGTATCTCCGGGACAGAGAATTCACCCCTCCACTTT.

This clone has just one count. The chain employs TRBV6-5 and TRBJ1-1; TRBD1 might be the D (6 bases). V lost 6 bases and J lost 1, with 15 bases in between. Germline loops: CDR1 MNHEY, CDR2 SVGAGI. The CDR3 extends over 15 amino acids. The chain's CDR3 is CASSPWDNSNTEAFF. CDR3 DNA sequence: TGTGCCAGCAGCCCCTGGGACAATTCGAACACTGAAGCTTTCTTT.

This clone appeared a few times. The chain joins TRBV10-3 to TRBJ2-2; TRBD1 agrees at 10 bases. The germline V gene encodes CDR1 ENHRY and CDR2 SYGVKD. V lost 10 bases, J lost 5 bases, and 10 bases stayed unmatched. This CDR3 is built from 15 residues. As DNA, the CDR3 is TGTGCCACCGAAGGGGACAGGGGTCGAACCGGGGAGCTGTTTTTT. Translation gives CATEGDRGRTGELFF.

This chain links TRBV10-1 with TRBJ2-5; 12 bases are shared with TRBD2. The CDR3 runs 16 residues. The junction had 3 bases not matched to a gene; V was cut back by 2 bases and J by 2 bases. Germline CDR1 reads WNHNN; CDR2 reads SYGVQD (reference sequence). The CDR3 protein is CASSEATSGGQETQYF. CDR3 sequence (DNA): TGCGCCAGCAGTGAGGCGACTAGCGGGGGACAAGAGACCCAGTACTTC.

The chain couples TRBV7-6 to TRBJ2-3, with D unresolved. The CDR3 loop spans 13 amino acids. Germline V gives CDR1 SGHVS, CDR2 FNYEAQ. V was cut by 5 bases and J by 4 bases, with 10 bases left in between. The CDR3 nucleotides are TGTGCCAGCAGCCCCCCGACATCAGATACGCAGTATTTT. Translation gives CASSPPTSDTQYF.

This chain uses TRBV12-3 or TRBV12-4 with TRBJ1-1, with a possible D match to TRBD1 (6 bases). V lost 2 bases, J lost 6 bases, and 7 bases lay in between. The CDR3 runs 12 residues. The CDR3 DNA follows: TGTGCCAGCAGTTTACACAGGGCTGAAGCTTTCTTT. The encoded protein is CASSLHRAEAFF.

The chain carries TRBV5-1 and TRBJ1-2; 8 bases map to TRBD1. CDR1 is SGHRS, CDR2 YFSETQ, per germline. This CDR3 region has 14 residues. J gave up 6 bases and V 5 bases, and 9 bases lay outside the gene matches. The CDR3 DNA reads as TGCGCCAGCAGAGCCTGGACAGGGATCGATGGCTACACCTTC. Amino acid sequence: CASRAWTGIDGYTF. Looking up the rest from reference TRBV5-1 and TRBJ1-2 gives the full variable domain: KAGVTQTPRYLIKTRGQQVTLSCSPISGHRSVSWYQQTPGQGLQFLFEYFSETQRNKGNFPGRFSGRQFSNSRSEMNVSTLELGDSALYLCASRAWTGIDGYTFGSGTRLTVV.

This clone was counted between two and nine times. Its ends do not fully match the called genes, so a read error is possible. The chain joins TRBV4-3 to TRBJ1-3, with 7 bases lining up with TRBD1. Germline V gene lookup returns CDR1 LGHNA and CDR2 YSLEER. The CDR3 is made up of 13 amino acids. CDR3 loop: CASSEDRANTIYF. CDR3 nucleotide sequence: TGCGCCAGCAGCGAAGACAGGGCCAACACCATATATTTT.

The rearrangement links TRBV19 to TRBJ2-3; 16 bases are a match to TRBD2. There are 15 residues in the CDR3. V gave up 7 bases and J gave up 14 bases; unmatched junction bases: 12. Per germline, CDR1 LNHDA and CDR2 SQIVND (reference sequence). This chain's CDR3 is CASTTTPGLAGGPYF. The CDR3 DNA follows: TGTGCCAGTACAACTACTCCGGGACTAGCGGGGGGGCCGTATTTT.

The genes are TRBV2 and TRBJ2-7, with 7 bases identical to TRBD1. Germline lookup yields CDR1 SNHLY and CDR2 FYNNEI. The CDR3 contains 14 residues. V gave up 1 base and J gave up 3 bases; unmatched junction bases: 3. CDR3 protein: CASSEGTGDYEQYF. In DNA form, the CDR3 reads TGTGCCAGCAGTGAAGGGACAGGAGACTACGAGCAGTACTTC.

The gene calls are TRBV6-2 or TRBV6-3 and TRBJ2-1; D perhaps matches TRBD2 (6 bases). Germline CDR1 MNHEY, CDR2 SVGEGT. Trimming shortened V by 4 bases and J by 13 bases, and 11 bases separated the two germline ends. This CDR3 contains 11 residues. CDR3 sequence: CASSWEVLQFF. In DNA form, the CDR3 reads TGTGCCAGCAGTTGGGAGGTGTTACAGTTCTTC.

The gene calls are TRBV9 and TRBJ2-3, with TRBD2 matching 9 bases. V was clipped by 0 bases and J by 9 bases; unmatched bases: 8. Germline values: CDR1 SGDLS, CDR2 YYNGEE. The CDR3 spans 15 residues. The CDR3 bases are TGTGCCAGCAGCGTAGTATCAGCGGGGGGACAGACGCAGTATTTT. Amino acid sequence: CASSVVSAGGQTQYF.

The chain carries TRBV7-2 and TRBJ2-5, with 7 bases lining up with TRBD1. The CDR3 contains 16 residues. V dropped 2 bases and J dropped 4; count of bases not matched to a gene: 10. Germline V gene sequence: CDR1 SGHTA, CDR2 FQGNSA. The CDR3 nucleotides read TGTGCCAGCAGCTTATTAGGGGGCCGGGTCAGAGAGACCCAGTACTTC. Translated, it gives CASSLLGGRVRETQYF.